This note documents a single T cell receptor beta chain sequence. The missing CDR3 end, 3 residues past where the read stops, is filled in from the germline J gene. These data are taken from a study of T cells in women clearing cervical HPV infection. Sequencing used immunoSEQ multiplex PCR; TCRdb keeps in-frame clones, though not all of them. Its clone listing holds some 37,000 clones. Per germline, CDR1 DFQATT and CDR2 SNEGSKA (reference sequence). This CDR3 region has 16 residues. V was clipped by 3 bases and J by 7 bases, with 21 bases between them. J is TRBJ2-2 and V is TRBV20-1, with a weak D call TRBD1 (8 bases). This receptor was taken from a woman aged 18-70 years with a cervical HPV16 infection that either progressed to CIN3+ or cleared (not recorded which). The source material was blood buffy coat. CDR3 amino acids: CSARGSGQGGSGELFF. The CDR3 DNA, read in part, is TGCAGTGCTAGGGGGTCTGGACAGGGCGGGAGCGGGGAG.